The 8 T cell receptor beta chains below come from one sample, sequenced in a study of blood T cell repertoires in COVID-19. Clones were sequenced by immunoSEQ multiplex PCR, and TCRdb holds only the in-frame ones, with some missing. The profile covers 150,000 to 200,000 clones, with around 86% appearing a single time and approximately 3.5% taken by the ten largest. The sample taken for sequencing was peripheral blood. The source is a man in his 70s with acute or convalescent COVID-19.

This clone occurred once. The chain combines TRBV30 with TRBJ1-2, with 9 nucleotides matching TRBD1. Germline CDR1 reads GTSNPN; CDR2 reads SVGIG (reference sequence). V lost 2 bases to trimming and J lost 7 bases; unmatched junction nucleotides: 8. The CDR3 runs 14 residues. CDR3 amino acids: CAWSRLQGAVGYTF. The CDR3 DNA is TGTGCCTGGAGTCGTTTACAGGGGGCTGTTGGCTACACCTTC.

As DNA, the CDR3 is TGTGCCAGTAAGGCTAGCTTCTCAGGGGTCTACAATGAGCAGTTCTTC. This encodes CASKASFSGVYNEQFF. This chain uses TRBV19 with TRBJ2-1; tentatively, D is TRBD1 (6 bases). CDR1 LNHDA and CDR2 SQIVND come from the germline V gene (reference sequence). There are 16 residues in the CDR3. Trimming left V 7 bases short and J 3 bases short, with 19 bases between.

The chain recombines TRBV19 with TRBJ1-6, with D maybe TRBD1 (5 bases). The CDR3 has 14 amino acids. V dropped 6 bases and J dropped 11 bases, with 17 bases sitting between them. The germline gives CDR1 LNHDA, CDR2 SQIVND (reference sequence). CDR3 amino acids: CASSPDIRAAPLHF. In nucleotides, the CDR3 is TGTGCCAGTAGCCCGGACATAAGGGCGGCACCCCTCCACTTT. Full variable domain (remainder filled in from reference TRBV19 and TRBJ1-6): DGGITQSPKYLFRKEGQNVTLSCEQNLNHDAMYWYRQDPGQGLRLIYYSQIVNDFQKGDIAEGYSVSREKKESFPLTVTSAQKNPTAFYLCASSPDIRAAPLHFGNGTRLTVT.

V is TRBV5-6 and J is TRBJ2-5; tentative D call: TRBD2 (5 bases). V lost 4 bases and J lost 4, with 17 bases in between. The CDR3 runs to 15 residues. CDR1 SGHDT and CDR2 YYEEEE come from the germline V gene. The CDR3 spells CASSRFDTRRETQYF. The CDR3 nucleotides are TGTGCCAGCAGCCGTTTCGATACTAGGCGAGAGACCCAGTACTTC.

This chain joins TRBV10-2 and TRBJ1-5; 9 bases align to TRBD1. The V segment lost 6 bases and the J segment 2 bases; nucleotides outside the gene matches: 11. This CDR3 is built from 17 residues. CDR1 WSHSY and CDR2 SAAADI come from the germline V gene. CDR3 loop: CASRRGGTGGGNQPQHF. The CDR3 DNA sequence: TGCGCCAGCAGGAGGGGAGGAACAGGGGGCGGCAATCAGCCCCAGCATTTT.

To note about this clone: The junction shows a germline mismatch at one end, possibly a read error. As DNA, the CDR3 is TGTGCTAGCAGTCCGGTTCAAGAGACCCAGTACTTC. Encoded protein: CASSPVQETQYF. The chain links TRBV7-7 to TRBJ2-5; D not resolved. The CDR3 contains 12 residues. Germline CDR1 is SSHAT and CDR2 is FNYEAQ (reference sequence). Filled out from reference TRBV7-7 and TRBJ2-5, the complete variable domain reads GAGVSQSPRYKVTKRGQDVTLRCDPISSHATLYWYQQALGQGPEFLTYFNYEAQPDKSGLPSDRFSAERPEGSISTLTIQRTEQRDSAMYRCASSPVQETQYFGPGTRLLVL.

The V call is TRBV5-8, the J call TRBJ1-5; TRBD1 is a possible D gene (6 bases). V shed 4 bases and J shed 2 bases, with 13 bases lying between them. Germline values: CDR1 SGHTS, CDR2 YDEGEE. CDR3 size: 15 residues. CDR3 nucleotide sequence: TGTGCCAGCAGCCCGGGGGGGGCAGGCAATCAGCCCCAGCATTTT. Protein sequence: CASSPGGAGNQPQHF.

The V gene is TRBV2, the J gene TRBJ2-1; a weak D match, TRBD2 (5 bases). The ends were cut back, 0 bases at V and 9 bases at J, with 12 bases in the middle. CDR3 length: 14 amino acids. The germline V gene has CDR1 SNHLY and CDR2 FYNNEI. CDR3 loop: CASSEAWETSEQFF. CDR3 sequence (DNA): TGTGCCAGCAGTGAAGCGTGGGAGACCAGTGAGCAGTTCTTC. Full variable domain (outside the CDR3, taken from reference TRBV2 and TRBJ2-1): EPEVTQTPSHQVTQMGQEVILRCVPISNHLYFYWYRQILGQKVEFLVSFYNNEISEKSEIFDDQFSVERPDGSNFTLKIRSTKLEDSAMYFCASSEAWETSEQFFGPGTRLTVL.